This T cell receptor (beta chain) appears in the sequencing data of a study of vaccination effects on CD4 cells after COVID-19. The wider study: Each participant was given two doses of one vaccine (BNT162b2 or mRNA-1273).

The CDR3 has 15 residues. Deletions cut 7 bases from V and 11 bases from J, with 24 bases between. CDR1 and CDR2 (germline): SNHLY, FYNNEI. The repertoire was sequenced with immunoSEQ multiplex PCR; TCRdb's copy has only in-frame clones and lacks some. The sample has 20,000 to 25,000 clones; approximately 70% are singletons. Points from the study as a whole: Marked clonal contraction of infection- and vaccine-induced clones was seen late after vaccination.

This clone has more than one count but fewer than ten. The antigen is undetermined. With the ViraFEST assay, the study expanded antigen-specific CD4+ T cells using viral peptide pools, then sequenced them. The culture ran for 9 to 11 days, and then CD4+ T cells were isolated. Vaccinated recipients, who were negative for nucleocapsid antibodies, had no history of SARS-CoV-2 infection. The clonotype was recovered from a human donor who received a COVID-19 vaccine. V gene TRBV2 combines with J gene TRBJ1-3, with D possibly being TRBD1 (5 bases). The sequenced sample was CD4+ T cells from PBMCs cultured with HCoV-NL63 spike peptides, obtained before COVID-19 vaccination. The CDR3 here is CASTPNSPVQGAIYF. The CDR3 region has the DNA TGTGCCAGCACCCCCAATAGTCCTGTCCAGGGCGCCATATATTTT.